The next 15 T cell receptor beta chains were all read from a single sample in a study of cytomegalovirus exposure and HLA in healthy donors. With 60 Vbeta and 13 Jbeta primers, the PCR was carried out. Produced via immunoSEQ multiplex PCR; TCRdb's table is partial and in-frame only. The sample records fewer than 150,000 clones, under 80% being singletons. The sequenced sample consisted of PBMCs. These receptors were obtained from a male donor in good health and CMV-seronegative.

The rearrangement joins TRBV6-5 to TRBJ2-1; D is uncertain. This CDR3 has 12 residues. Looked up from germline, CDR1 is MNHEY and CDR2 is SVGAGI. The ends were cut back, 4 bases at V and 2 bases at J, with 3 bases in the middle. CDR3 residues: CASSSTYNEQFF. As DNA, the CDR3 is TGTGCCAGCAGTTCTACCTACAATGAGCAGTTCTTC.

A note on this clone: The junction departs from germline at one end; a sequencing error may be responsible. The V gene is TRBV7-9, the J gene TRBJ1-5; possibly TRBD1 for D (5 bases). The CDR3 sequence is 16 residues long. Per germline, CDR1 SEHNR and CDR2 FQNEAQ (reference sequence). The CDR3 nucleotides are TGTTCCAGCAGCCCCGAAACCTCGGGGGGGAATCAGCCCCAGCATTTT. It translates to CSSSPETSGGNQPQHF.

The chain has TRBV27 and TRBJ1-1, with 7 bases lining up with TRBD1. Germline loops: CDR1 MNHEY, CDR2 SMNVEV (reference sequence). The ends lost 3 bases at V and 3 bases at J; junction bases unmatched: 4. The CDR3 is 14 amino acids. The CDR3 sequence is CASSLLGGYTEAFF. CDR3 bases: TGTGCCAGCAGTTTGCTAGGGGGCTACACTGAAGCTTTCTTT.

V usage is TRBV30 and J usage is TRBJ1-1; 7 bases match TRBD1. CDR3 length: 14 residues. V lost 3 bases and J lost 3; bases outside the gene matches: 7. Germline V gene sequence: CDR1 GTSNPN, CDR2 SVGIG (reference sequence). The CDR3 loop is CAWSRDRLHTEAFF. The CDR3 DNA reads as TGTGCCTGGAGCCGGGACAGACTACACACTGAAGCTTTCTTT.

The rearrangement joins TRBV6-5 to TRBJ2-7; TRBD2 matches 12 bases. CDR3 length: 14 residues. Germline assignment: CDR1 MNHEY and CDR2 SVGAGI. The junction had 4 bases not matched to a gene; V was cut back by 8 bases and J by 2 bases. The CDR3 DNA follows: TGTGCCAGCGGTGCTAGCGGGAGGGCCTACGAGCAGTACTTC. Translated: CASGASGRAYEQYF.

The J gene is TRBJ2-3, the V gene TRBV6-6; a weak D match, TRBD2 (5 bases). Trimming pared 2 bases from V and 6 bases from J, leaving 12 bases between. Germline V gives CDR1 MNHNY, CDR2 SVGAGI (reference sequence). This CDR3 region has 14 residues. DNA for the CDR3: TGTGCCAGCAGTTACGAGGGTCGGTTCGATACGCAGTATTTT. Protein sequence: CASSYEGRFDTQYF.

V usage is TRBV6-5 and J usage is TRBJ1-1; a possible D gene is TRBD1 (5 bases). Per germline, CDR1 MNHEY and CDR2 SVGAGI. The CDR3 is 15 residues long. V was clipped by 2 bases and J by 5 bases, with 15 bases between them. Here the CDR3 reads CASSYDGQGSTEAFF. The CDR3 DNA sequence: TGTGCCAGCAGTTACGATGGCCAGGGCTCGACTGAAGCTTTCTTT.

The table lists this clone with a count of one. V usage is TRBV10-3 and J usage is TRBJ1-1; no definite D call. CDR3 length equals 14 residues. Trimming stripped 6 bases from V and 7 bases from J, with 18 bases between. Germline V gives CDR1 ENHRY, CDR2 SYGVKD. The CDR3 coding sequence is TGTGCCATCAGCCCGGAGGGTTGGGGAATTGAAGCTTTCTTT. It yields the protein CAISPEGWGIEAFF.

This chain links TRBV10-3 with TRBJ1-1; no clear D gene. The CDR3 consists of 12 residues. The V gene's germline CDR1 is ENHRY and CDR2 SYGVKD. Trimming left V 10 bases short and J 0 bases short, with 9 bases between. CDR3 bases: TGTGCCACCCGGACTCTGAACACTGAAGCTTTCTTT. Translating it yields CATRTLNTEAFF.

V usage is TRBV11-2 and J usage is TRBJ2-5; 11 bases line up with TRBD2. The CDR3 is 15 residues long. Trimming removed 1 base from V and 3 bases from J; junction bases left unmatched: 1. Germline V CDR1 and CDR2: SGHAT, FQNNGV. The CDR3 DNA follows: TGTGCCAGCAGCTTAGCGGGACTAGCGGAAGAGACCCAGTACTTC. Its translation is CASSLAGLAEETQYF. The variable domain in full, with the rest retrieved from reference TRBV11-2 and TRBJ2-5, is EAGVAQSPRYKIIEKRQSVAFWCNPISGHATLYWYQQILGQGPKLLIQFQNNGVVDDSQLPKDRFSAERLKGVDSTLKIQPAKLEDSAVYLCASSLAGLAEETQYFGPGTRLLVL.

This chain uses TRBV27 with TRBJ1-5; 10 positions match TRBD1. The ends lost 0 bases at V and 7 bases at J; junction bases unmatched: 6. The CDR3 sequence is 16 residues long. CDR1 and CDR2 from the germline V gene are MNHEY and SMNVEV (reference sequence). The CDR3 protein is CASSLSRTGGLQPQHF. CDR3 sequence (DNA): TGTGCCAGCAGTTTATCGAGGACAGGGGGGCTACAGCCCCAGCATTTT.

This rearrangement joins TRBV7-8 to TRBJ1-6, with D perhaps matching TRBD1 (5 bases). The CDR3 has 17 amino acids. Germline assignment: CDR1 SGHVS and CDR2 FQNEAQ. Trimming left V 5 bases short and J 9 bases short, with 23 bases between. As DNA, the CDR3 is TGTGCCAGCAGCCCCGCCTTATCGGGGGTAGTACCTTCACCCCTCCACTTT. Its protein product is CASSPALSGVVPSPLHF.

V and J are TRBV9 and TRBJ2-5, with D perhaps matching TRBD1 (5 bases). Germline V gene data show CDR1 as SGDLS and CDR2 as YYNGEE. With 0 bases removed from V and 1 base from J, the gap between germline ends came to 7 bases. The CDR3 sequence is 14 residues long. The DNA of the CDR3 is TGTGCCAGCAGCGTAGGACAGTCCCAAGAGACCCAGTACTTC. The encoded protein is CASSVGQSQETQYF.

As to this clone: The junction does not match germline at one end; this may be a read error. This sequence joins TRBV30 and TRBJ1-2; D not certain. The germline gives CDR1 GTSNPN, CDR2 SVGIG (reference sequence). The CDR3 length is 14 residues. In nucleotides, the CDR3 is TGTGCCTGGAGTGGCTACTTAAATTACTATGGCTACCCCTTC. It is translated as CAWSGYLNYYGYPF.

The chain has TRBV7-2 and TRBJ2-5; the D gene is possibly TRBD1 (5 bases). The CDR3 runs to 14 residues. Trimming stripped 1 base from V and 5 bases from J, with 11 bases between. Germline loops: CDR1 SGHTA, CDR2 FQGNSA. The CDR3 nucleotides read TGTGCCAGCAGCTTAGTCGGACAAGTGGAGACCCAGTACTTC. Its protein product is CASSLVGQVETQYF.